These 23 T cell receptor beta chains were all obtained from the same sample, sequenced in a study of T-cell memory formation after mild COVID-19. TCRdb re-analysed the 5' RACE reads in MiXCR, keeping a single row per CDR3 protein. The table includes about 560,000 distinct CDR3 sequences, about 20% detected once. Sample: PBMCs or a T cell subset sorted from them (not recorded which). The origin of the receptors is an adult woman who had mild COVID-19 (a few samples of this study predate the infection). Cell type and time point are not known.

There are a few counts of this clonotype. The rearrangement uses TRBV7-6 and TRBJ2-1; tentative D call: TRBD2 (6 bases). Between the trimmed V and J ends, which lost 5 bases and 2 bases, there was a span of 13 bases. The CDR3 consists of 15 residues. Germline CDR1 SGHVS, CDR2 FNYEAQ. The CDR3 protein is CASSPLGGTYNEQFF. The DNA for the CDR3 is TGTGCCAGCAGCCCCCTGGGGGGAACCTACAATGAGCAGTTCTTC.

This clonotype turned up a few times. The CDR3 is CASSTDRWTYNSPLHF. CDR3 nucleotides: TGTGCCAGCAGTACCGACCGGTGGACCTATAATTCACCCCTCCACTTT. The chain employs TRBV12-3 or TRBV12-4 and TRBJ1-6, with D unclear. Trimming shortened V by 5 bases and J by 2 bases, and 13 bases separated the two germline ends. This CDR3 is 16 amino acids long.

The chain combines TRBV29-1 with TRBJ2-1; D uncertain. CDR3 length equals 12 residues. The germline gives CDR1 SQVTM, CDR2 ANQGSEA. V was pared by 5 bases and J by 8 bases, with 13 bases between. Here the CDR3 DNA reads TGCAGCGTTAGGAAAGTTGACCATGAGCAGTTCTTC. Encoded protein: CSVRKVDHEQFF.

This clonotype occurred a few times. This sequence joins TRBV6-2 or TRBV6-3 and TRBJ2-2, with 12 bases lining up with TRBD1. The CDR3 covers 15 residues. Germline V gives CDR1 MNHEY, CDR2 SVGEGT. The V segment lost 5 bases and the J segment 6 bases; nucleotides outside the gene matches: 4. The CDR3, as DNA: TGTGCCAGCAGTCGGGACAGGGGGCTTGCCGGGGAGCTGTTTTTT. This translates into CASSRDRGLAGELFF.

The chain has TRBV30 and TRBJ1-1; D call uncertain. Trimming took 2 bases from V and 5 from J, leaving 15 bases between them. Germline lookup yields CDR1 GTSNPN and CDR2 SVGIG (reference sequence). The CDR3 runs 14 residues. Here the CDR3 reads CAWSRGLGRTEAFF. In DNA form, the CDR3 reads TGTGCCTGGAGTCGCGGACTAGGACGGACTGAAGCTTTCTTT.

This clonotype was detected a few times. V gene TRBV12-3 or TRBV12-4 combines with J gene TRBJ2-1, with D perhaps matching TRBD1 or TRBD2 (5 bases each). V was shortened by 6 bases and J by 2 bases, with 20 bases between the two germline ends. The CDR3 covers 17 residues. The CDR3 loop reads CASRPGHGSGPYNEQFF. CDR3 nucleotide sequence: TGTGCCAGCAGACCCGGACACGGTTCGGGACCCTACAATGAGCAGTTCTTC.

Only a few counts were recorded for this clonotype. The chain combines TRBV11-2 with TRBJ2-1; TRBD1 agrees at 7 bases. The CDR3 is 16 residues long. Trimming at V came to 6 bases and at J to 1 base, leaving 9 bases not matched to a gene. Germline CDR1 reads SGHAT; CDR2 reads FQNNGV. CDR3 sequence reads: CASSPWTGQSYNEQFF. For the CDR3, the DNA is TGTGCCAGCAGTCCCTGGACAGGACAATCCTACAATGAGCAGTTCTTC. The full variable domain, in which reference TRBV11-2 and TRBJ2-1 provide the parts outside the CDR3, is EAGVAQSPRYKIIEKRQSVAFWCNPISGHATLYWYQQILGQGPKLLIQFQNNGVVDDSQLPKDRFSAERLKGVDSTLKIQPAKLEDSAVYLCASSPWTGQSYNEQFFGPGTRLTVL.

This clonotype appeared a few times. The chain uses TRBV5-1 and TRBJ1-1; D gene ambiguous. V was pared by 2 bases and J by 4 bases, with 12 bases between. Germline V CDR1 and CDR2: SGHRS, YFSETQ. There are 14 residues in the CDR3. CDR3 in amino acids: CASSLTPSATEAFF. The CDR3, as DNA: TGCGCCAGCAGCTTAACCCCCTCGGCCACTGAAGCTTTCTTT.

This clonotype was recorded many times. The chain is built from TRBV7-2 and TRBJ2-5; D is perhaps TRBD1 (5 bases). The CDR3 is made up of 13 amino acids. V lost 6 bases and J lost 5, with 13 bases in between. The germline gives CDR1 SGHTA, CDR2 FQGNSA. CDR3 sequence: CASSQVSGETQYF. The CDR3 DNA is TGTGCCAGCAGTCAGGTGTCAGGGGAGACCCAGTACTTC.

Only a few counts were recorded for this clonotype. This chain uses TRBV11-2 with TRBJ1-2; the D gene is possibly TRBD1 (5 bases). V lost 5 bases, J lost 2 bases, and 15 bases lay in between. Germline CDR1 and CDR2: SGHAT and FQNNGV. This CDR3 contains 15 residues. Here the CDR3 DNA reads TGTGCCAGCAGCGGATACAGGTCCCCCAACTATGGCTACACCTTC. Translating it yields CASSGYRSPNYGYTF.

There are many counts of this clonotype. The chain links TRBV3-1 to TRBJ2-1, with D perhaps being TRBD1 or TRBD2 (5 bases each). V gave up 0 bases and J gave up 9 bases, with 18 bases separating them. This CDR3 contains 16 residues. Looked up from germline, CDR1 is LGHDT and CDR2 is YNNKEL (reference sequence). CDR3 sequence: CASSQDTMGDRGEQFF. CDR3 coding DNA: TGTGCCAGCAGCCAAGATACTATGGGGGACCGAGGTGAGCAGTTCTTC.

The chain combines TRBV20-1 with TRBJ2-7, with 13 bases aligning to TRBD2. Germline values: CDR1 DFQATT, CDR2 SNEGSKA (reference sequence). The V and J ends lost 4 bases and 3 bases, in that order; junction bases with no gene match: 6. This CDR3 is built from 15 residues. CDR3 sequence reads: CSAIGTSGALYEQYF. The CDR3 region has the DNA TGCAGTGCTATAGGGACTAGCGGGGCACTCTACGAGCAGTACTTC.

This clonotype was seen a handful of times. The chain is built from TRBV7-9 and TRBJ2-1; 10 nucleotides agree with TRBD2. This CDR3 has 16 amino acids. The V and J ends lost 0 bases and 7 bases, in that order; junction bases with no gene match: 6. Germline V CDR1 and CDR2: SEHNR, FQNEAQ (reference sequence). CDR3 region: CASSLALAGVLNEQFF. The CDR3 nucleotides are TGTGCCAGCAGCTTAGCTCTAGCGGGGGTCTTAAATGAGCAGTTCTTC.

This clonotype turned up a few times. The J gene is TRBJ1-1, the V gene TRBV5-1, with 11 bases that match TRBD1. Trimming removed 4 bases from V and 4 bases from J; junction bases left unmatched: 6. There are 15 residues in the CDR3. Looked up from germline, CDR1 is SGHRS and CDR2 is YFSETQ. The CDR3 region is CASSPQGTGGTEAFF. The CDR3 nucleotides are TGCGCCAGCAGCCCACAAGGGACAGGGGGCACTGAAGCTTTCTTT.

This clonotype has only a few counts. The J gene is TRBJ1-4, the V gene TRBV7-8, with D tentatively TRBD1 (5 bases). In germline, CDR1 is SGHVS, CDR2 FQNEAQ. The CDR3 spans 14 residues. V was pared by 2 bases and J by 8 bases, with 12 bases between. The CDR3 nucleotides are TGTGCCAGCAGCTTATTTGGGGGGTCGGAAAAACTGTTTTTT. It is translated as CASSLFGGSEKLFF.

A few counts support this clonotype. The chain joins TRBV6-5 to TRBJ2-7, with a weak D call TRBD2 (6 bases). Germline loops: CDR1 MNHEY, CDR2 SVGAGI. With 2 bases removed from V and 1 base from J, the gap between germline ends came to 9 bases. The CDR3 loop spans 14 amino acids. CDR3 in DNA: TGTGCCAGCAGTTACCCAGGGAGGTCCTACGAGCAGTACTTC. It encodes CASSYPGRSYEQYF.

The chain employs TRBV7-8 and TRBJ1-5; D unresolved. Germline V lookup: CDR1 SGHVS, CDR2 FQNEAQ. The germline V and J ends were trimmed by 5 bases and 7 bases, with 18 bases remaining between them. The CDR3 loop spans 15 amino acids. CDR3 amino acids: CASSPPDHLGQPQHF. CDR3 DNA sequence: TGTGCCAGCAGCCCCCCCGACCACCTGGGACAGCCCCAGCATTTT.

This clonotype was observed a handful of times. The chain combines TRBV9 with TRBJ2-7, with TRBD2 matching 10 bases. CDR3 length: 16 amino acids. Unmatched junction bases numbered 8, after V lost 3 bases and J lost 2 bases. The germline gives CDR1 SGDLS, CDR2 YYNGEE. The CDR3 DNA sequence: TGTGCCAGCAGCGATCTAGCGGGGGCACGGGCCTACGAGCAGTACTTC. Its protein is CASSDLAGARAYEQYF.

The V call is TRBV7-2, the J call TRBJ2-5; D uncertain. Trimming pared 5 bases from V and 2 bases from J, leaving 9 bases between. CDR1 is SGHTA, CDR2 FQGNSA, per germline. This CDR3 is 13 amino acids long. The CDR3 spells CASSGYGQETQYF. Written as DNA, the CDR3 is TGTGCCAGCAGCGGGTACGGTCAAGAGACCCAGTACTTC.

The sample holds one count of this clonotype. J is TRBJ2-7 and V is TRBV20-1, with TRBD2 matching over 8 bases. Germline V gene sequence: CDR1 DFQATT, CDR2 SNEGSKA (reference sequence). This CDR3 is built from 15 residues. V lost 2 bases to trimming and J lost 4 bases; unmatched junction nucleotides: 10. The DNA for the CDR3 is TGCAGTGCTAGAAATCCAGGACTAGCCCCTTACGAGCAGTACTTC. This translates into CSARNPGLAPYEQYF.

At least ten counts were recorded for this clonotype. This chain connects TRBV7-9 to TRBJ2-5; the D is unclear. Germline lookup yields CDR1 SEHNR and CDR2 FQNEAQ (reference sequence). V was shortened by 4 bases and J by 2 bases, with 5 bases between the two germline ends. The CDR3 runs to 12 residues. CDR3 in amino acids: CASSSLQETQYF. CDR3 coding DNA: TGTGCCAGCAGCTCGCTGCAAGAGACCCAGTACTTC.

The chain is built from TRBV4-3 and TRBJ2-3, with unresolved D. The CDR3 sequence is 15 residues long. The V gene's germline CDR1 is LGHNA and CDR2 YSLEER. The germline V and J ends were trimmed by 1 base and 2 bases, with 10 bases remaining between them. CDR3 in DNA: TGCGCCAGCAGCCAAGTGGCCCTACCCACAGATACGCAGTATTTT. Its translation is CASSQVALPTDTQYF.

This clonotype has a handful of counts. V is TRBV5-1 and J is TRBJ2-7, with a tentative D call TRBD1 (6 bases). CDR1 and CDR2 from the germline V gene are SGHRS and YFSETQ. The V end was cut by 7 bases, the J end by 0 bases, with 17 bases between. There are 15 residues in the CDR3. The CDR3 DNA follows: TGCGCCAGCGGGCCATTCAGGGGACGCTCCTACGAGCAGTACTTC. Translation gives CASGPFRGRSYEQYF.